This is a list of T cell receptor beta chains from one sample in a study of cytomegalovirus exposure and HLA in healthy donors. TCRdb keeps only in-frame clones here, not all; method: immunoSEQ multiplex PCR. The top ten clones hold 2.5% to 3.5% of a sample with 100,000 to 120,000 clones, approximately 70% of them seen once. Sequencing input: PBMCs. These receptors were obtained from a man aged 25 to 45 in good health and CMV-seronegative. CDR3s include the opening cysteine and the closing phenylalanine or tryptophan. D genes are given only for firm matches. Size is omitted from some rows. Given values are once, few, many or a class for expanded clones.

>TRBV18|NA|NA|TRBJ1-1
TGTGCCAGCTCACGGTTCGGGGGGGGGAACACTGAAGCTTTCTTT
CASSRFGGGNTEAFF
>TRBV19|NA|NA|TRBJ2-2
TGTGCCAGTAGGGGTCAGGTGAACACCGGGGAGCTGTTTTTT
CASRGQVNTGELFF
>TRBV11-1|NA|NA|TRBJ2-2
TGTGCCAGCAGCTTAAGGAGACTCGCGAACACCGGGGAGCTGTTTTTT
CASSLRRLANTGELFF
>TRBV7-7|NA|TRBD1|TRBJ2-3
TGTGCTAGCAGCCCCGTGGACAGGGAAACAGATACGCAGTATTTT
CASSPVDRETDTQYF
>TRBV30|NA|NA|TRBJ2-7
TGTGCCTGGAGTAAGATGGCGGGGCGCTACGAGCAGTACTTC
CAWSKMAGRYEQYF
>TRBV19|few|TRBD2|TRBJ2-1
TGTGCCAGTAGCTTATCCGGGACTAGCGTGGTCGATGAGCAGTTCTTC
CASSLSGTSVVDEQFF
>TRBV4-3|medium-sized|TRBD1|TRBJ1-2
TGCGCCAGCAGCCAAGATGAGGGGGCTCTAGGGGTCTATGGCTACACCTTC
CASSQDEGALGVYGYTF
>TRBV9|NA|NA|TRBJ2-1
TGTGCCAGCAGCTCACTGGTGGGGCAAGAGCAGTTCTTC
CASSSLVGQEQFF
>TRBV10-3|NA|TRBD2|TRBJ2-1
TGTGCCATCAGTGAGTCGCGCGGGAGGACGAGCTCCTACAATGAGCAGTTCTTC
CAISESRGRTSSYNEQFF
>TRBV29-1|NA|NA|TRBJ1-2
TGCAGCGTTGTTACAGCTGCCTATGGCTACACCTTC
CSVVTAAYGYTF
>TRBV6-5|few|TRBD2|TRBJ2-3
TGTGCCAGCAGTCCTAGCGGGAGAAGTGCAGATACGCAGTATTTT
CASSPSGRSADTQYF
>TRBV5-1|NA|NA|TRBJ2-7
TGCGCCAGCAGCTTGGGGCAGGGGGGCAGGGGCGAGCAGTACTTC
CASSLGQGGRGEQYF
>TRBV19|NA|NA|TRBJ1-4
TGTGCCAGTACCCCCTATGGACACGCAACTAATGAAAAACTGTTTTTT
CASTPYGHATNEKLFF
>TRBV6-1|NA|NA|TRBJ1-2
TGTGCCACCCCTCTTAGCTCTAACTATGGCTACACCTTC
CATPLSSNYGYTF
>TRBV7-2|once|TRBD2|TRBJ2-7
TGTGCCAGCAGCGCCTACGGGACTAGCGGGAGTGGGAGGTCCTACGAGCAGTACTTC
CASSAYGTSGSGRSYEQYF
>TRBV28|NA|NA|TRBJ1-5
TGTGCCAGCAGCTTTGACAATAGCAATCAGCCCCAGCATTTT
CASSFDNSNQPQHF
>TRBV21-1|once|NA|TRBJ2-7
TGTGCCGCCCGTATGTCCTCTAGCGGGAGGCACTACGAGCAGTACTTC
CAARMSSSGRHYEQYF
>TRBV19|once|NA|TRBJ2-6
TGTGCCAGTAGTATAGGCCCAGGTGGACAGCTCTCTGGGGCCAACGTCCTGACTTTC
CASSIGPGGQLSGANVLTF
>TRBV5-5|NA|NA|TRBJ2-5
TGTGCCAGCAGCCCCGACACCTCGCCAGAGGAGACCCAGTACTTC
CASSPDTSPEETQYF
>TRBV28|NA|TRBD1|TRBJ2-7
TGTGCCAGCAGTTCCCTGACAGGGGCGAGCTACGAGCAGTACTTC
CASSSLTGASYEQYF
>TRBV9|NA|TRBD1|TRBJ1-4
TGTGCCAGCAGCGTGACAGGGACGGGTGAAAAACTGTTTTTT
CASSVTGTGEKLFF
>TRBV5-4|NA|TRBD2|TRBJ2-1
TGTGCCAGCAGCTCCAATATCGGCGGGAGTCTCGGCGATGAGCAGTTCTTC
CASSSNIGGSLGDEQFF
>TRBV7-9|few|NA|TRBJ2-1
TGTGCCAGCAGCTTAATGAATGGGCTCCTCCAGTTCTTC
CASSLMNGLLQFF
>TRBV19|NA|TRBD1|TRBJ2-5
TGTGCCAGTAGCCCCGGGACAGGGGGAAGGGAGACCCAGTACTTC
CASSPGTGGRETQYF
>TRBV28|NA|NA|TRBJ1-2
TGTGCCGCGCGCGAGGAAATCGGGGGGCGTTCTAATGGCTACACCTTC
CAAREEIGGRSNGYTF
>TRBV7-9|NA|NA|TRBJ1-1
TGTGCCAGCAGCTTTGGCATAGGGGGCACTGAAGCTTTCTTT
CASSFGIGGTEAFF
>TRBV15|NA|NA|TRBJ1-1
TGTGCCACCAGCAGAGATAGGGGGTCCTGGAACACTGAAGCTTTCTTT
CATSRDRGSWNTEAFF
>TRBV19|NA|TRBD1|TRBJ2-3
TGTGCCAGTAAGGGACAGGGGAAAGATACGCAGTATTTT
CASKGQGKDTQYF
>TRBV7-8|NA|TRBD1|TRBJ2-3
TGTGCCAGCGGCGACCGGGACAGGGGCCCGCAGTATTTT
CASGDRDRGPQYF
>TRBV30|NA|NA|TRBJ1-2
TGTGCCTGGAGTGCTACGGGAATTTTCTATGGCTACACCTTC
CAWSATGIFYGYTF
>TRBV11-3|once|NA|TRBJ1-1
TGTGCCAGCAGCTTAGATAGGAACACTGAAGCTTTCTTT
CASSLDRNTEAFF
>TRBV11-3|NA|TRBD2|TRBJ2-1
TGTGCCAGCAGCGTTAACGGGGTGGGACTAGCGGGCAATGAGCAGTTCTTC
CASSVNGVGLAGNEQFF
>TRBV28|NA|NA|TRBJ2-2
TGTGCCAGCAGTTTATCTTTACGGGTACACACCGGGGAGCTGTTTTTT
CASSLSLRVHTGELFF
>TRBV2|NA|TRBD2|TRBJ2-1
TGTGCCAGCAGTGGCGGGAGTGGCAATGAGCAGTTCTTC
CASSGGSGNEQFF
>TRBV9|NA|TRBD2|TRBJ2-7
TGTGCCAGCGGGACCGGACTAGCTTCCTACGAGCAGTACTTC
CASGTGLASYEQYF
>TRBV2|NA|NA|TRBJ1-5
TGTGCCAGCAGCGTGTTCGGCAGGGCAATCAATCAGCCCCAGCATTTT
CASSVFGRAINQPQHF
>TRBV18|NA|TRBD1|TRBJ1-1
TGTGCCAGCTCACCAACACAGGGGAGGACTGAAGCTTTCTTT
CASSPTQGRTEAFF
>TRBV27|NA|TRBD1|TRBJ1-4
TGTGCCAGCAGTCCAAAACCGGGACAGCGTTCAACTAATGAAAAACTGTTTTTT
CASSPKPGQRSTNEKLFF
>TRBV18|NA|NA|TRBJ2-1
TGTGCCAGCTCACCTGAGAGAAATGAGCAGTTCTTC
CASSPERNEQFF
>TRBV11-3|NA|NA|TRBJ2-1
TGTGCCAGCAGCTTAGATCCGACGACTAGGGCTGAGCAGTTCTTC
CASSLDPTTRAEQFF
>TRBV28|NA|TRBD2|TRBJ2-7
TGTGCCAGCAAAAATTTACTAGCGGGGACCTCCTACGAGCAGTACTTC
CASKNLLAGTSYEQYF
>TRBV4-1|NA|TRBD1|TRBJ1-2
TGCGCCAGCAGCCAAGATGGCGGACAGGGTTACGGCTACACCTTC
CASSQDGGQGYGYTF
>TRBV19|few|NA|TRBJ1-2
TGTGCCAGTAGTATATGGCTTTCTAACTATGGCTACACCTTC
CASSIWLSNYGYTF
>TRBV7-2|NA|TRBD1|TRBJ2-3
TGTGCCAGCAGACAGGGACAGGGGTCCGGGGATACGCAGTATTTT
CASRQGQGSGDTQYF
>TRBV2|NA|TRBD1|TRBJ1-2
TGTGCCAGCAGTGAATCACGGACAGGGGGCTCCTATGGCTACACCTTC
CASSESRTGGSYGYTF
>TRBV5-1|NA|TRBD2|TRBJ2-3
TGCGCCAGCAGCTTCGGACTAGCGGGGACCTACACAGATACGCAGTATTTT
CASSFGLAGTYTDTQYF
>TRBV6-5|NA|TRBD1|TRBJ1-4
TGTGCCAGCAGCTCCGGACAGGGGATTGAAAAACTGTTTTTT
CASSSGQGIEKLFF